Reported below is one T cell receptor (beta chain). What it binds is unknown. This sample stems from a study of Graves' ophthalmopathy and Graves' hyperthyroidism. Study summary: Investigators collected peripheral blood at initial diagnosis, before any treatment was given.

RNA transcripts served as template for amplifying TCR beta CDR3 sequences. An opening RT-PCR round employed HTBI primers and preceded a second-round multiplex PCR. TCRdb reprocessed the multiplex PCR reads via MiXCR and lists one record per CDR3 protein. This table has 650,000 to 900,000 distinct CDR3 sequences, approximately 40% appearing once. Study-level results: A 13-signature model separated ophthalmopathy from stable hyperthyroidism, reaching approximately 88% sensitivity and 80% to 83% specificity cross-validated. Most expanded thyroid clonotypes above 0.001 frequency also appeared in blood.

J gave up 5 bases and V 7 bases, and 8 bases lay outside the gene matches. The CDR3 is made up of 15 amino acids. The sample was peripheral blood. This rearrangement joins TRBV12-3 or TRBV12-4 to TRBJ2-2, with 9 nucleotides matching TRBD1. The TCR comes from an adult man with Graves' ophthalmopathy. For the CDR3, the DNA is TGTGCCAGCAATCCGAGGACAGGGGCGACCGGGGAGCTGTTTTTT. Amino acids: CASNPRTGATGELFF.